This paragraph reports one T cell receptor (beta chain). The PCR ran on 60 Vbeta and 13 Jbeta primers. Clones were sequenced by immunoSEQ multiplex PCR, and TCRdb holds only the in-frame ones, with some missing. Its table records 200,000 to 250,000 clones. Germline V CDR1 and CDR2: SGDLS, YYNGEE. The CDR3 runs to 13 residues. V gave up 3 bases and J gave up 2 bases, with 8 bases separating them. The data belong to a study of cytomegalovirus exposure and HLA in healthy donors. What was sequenced was PBMCs. The V call is TRBV9, the J call TRBJ2-5, with D possibly TRBD1 on 6 matching bases. The origin of this receptor is a woman under 40 in good health and CMV-seropositive. The CDR3 protein is CASSAGVQETQYF. Written as DNA, the CDR3 is TGTGCCAGCAGCGCAGGGGTTCAAGAGACCCAGTACTTC.